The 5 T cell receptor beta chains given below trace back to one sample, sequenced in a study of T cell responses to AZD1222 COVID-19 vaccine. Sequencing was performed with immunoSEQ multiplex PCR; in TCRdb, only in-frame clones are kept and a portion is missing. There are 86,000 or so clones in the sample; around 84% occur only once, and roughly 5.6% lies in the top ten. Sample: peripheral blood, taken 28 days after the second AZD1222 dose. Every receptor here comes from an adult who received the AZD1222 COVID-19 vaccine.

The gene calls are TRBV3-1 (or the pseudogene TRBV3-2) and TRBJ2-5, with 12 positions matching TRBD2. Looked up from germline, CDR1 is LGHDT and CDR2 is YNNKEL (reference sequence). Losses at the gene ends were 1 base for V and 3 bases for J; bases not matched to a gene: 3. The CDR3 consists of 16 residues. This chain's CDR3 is CASSQGLAGGEETQYF. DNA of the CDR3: TGTGCCAGCAGCCAAGGGCTAGCGGGAGGGGAAGAGACCCAGTACTTC.

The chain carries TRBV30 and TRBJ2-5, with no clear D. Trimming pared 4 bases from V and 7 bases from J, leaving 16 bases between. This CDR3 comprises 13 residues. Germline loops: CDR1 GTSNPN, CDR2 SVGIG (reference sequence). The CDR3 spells CAWTPPAPGTQYF. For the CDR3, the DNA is TGTGCCTGGACGCCCCCCGCACCGGGGACCCAGTACTTC.

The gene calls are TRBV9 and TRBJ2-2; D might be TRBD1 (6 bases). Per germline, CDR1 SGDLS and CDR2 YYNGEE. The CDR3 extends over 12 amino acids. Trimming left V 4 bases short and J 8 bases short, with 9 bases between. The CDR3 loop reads CASSRGTGELFF. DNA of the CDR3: TGTGCCAGCAGCAGAGGGACAGGGGAGCTGTTTTTT. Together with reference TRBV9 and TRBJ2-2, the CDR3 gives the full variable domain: DSGVTQTPKHLITATGQRVTLRCSPRSGDLSVYWYQQSLDQGLQFLIQYYNGEERAKGNILERFSAQQFPDLHSELNLSSLELGDSALYFCASSRGTGELFFGEGSRLTVL.

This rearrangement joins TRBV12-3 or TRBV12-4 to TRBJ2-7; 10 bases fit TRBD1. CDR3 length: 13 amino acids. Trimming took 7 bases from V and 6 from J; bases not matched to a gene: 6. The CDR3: CASTDRGGLEQYF. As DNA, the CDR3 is TGTGCCAGCACGGACAGGGGGGGCCTCGAGCAGTACTTC.

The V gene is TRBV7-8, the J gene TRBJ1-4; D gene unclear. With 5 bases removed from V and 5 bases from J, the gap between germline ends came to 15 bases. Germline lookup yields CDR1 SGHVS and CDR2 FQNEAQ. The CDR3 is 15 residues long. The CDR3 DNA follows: TGTGCCAGCAGCCAAAGGTGGAGGGAAAATGAAAAACTGTTTTTT. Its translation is CASSQRWRENEKLFF.